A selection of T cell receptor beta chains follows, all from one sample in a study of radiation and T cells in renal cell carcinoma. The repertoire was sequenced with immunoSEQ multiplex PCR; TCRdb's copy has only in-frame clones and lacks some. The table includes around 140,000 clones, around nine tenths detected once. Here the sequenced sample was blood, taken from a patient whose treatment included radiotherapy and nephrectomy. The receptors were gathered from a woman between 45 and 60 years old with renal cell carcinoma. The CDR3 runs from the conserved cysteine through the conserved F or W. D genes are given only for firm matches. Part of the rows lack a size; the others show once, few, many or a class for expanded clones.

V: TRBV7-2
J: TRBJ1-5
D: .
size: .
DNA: TGTGCCAGCAGCCCGGCCGCCAGATACTATCAGCCCCAGCATTTT
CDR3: CASSPAARYYQPQHF

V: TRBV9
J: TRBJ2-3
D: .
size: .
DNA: TGTGCCAGCAGCGTAGGGGCAGATACGCAGTATTTT
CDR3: CASSVGADTQYF

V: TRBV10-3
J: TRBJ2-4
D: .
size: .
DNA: TGTGCCATCAGTTCCATCAGGGACGAGGGAAACATTCAGTACTTC
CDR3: CAISSIRDEGNIQYF

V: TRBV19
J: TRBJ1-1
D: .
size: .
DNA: TGTGCCACCCTAGACCGCCCGGACACTGAAGCTTTCTTT
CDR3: CATLDRPDTEAFF

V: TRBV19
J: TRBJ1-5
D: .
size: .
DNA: TGTGCCAGTAGTATAGATGGTAGGGGCTATAGCAATCAGCCCCAGCATTTT
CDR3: CASSIDGRGYSNQPQHF

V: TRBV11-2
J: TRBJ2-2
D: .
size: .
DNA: TGTGCCAGCAGCTTAGCGACGCAGGAAGTGGAGACCGGGGAGCTGTTTTTT
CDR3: CASSLATQEVETGELFF

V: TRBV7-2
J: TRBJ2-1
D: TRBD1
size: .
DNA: TGTGCCAGCAGGCCTACAGGGGGCGCTGATAATGAGCAGTTCTTC
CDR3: CASRPTGGADNEQFF

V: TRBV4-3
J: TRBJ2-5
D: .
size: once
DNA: TGCGCCAGCAGCCAAGGTCGGAGGGGGGAGACCCAGTACTTC
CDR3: CASSQGRRGETQYF

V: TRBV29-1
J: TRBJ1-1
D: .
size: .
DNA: TGCAGCGTTTCGGGCGTCGGGGGGGAAGCTTTCTTT
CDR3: CSVSGVGGEAFF

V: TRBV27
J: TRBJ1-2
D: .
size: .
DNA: TGTGCCAGCAGTTCGCAGGGACAAGCCTATGGCTACACCTTC
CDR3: CASSSQGQAYGYTF

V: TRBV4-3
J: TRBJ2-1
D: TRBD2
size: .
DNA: TGCGCCAGCAGCCAAGATGTCGGACTAGCTTCTCGTGAGCAGTTCTTC
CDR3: CASSQDVGLASREQFF

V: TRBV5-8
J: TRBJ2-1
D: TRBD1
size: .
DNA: TGTGCCAGCAGCGTACAGGGGGACAATGAGCAGTTCTTC
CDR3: CASSVQGDNEQFF

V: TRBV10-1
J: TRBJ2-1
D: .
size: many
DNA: TGCGCCAGCAGTGATCGGGGGGCGGGCTACAATGAGCAGTTCTTC
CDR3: CASSDRGAGYNEQFF

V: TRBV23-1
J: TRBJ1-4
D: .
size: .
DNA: TGCGCCACCACCAGTTGGGGCTATCGGGAAAAACTGTTTTTT
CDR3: CATTSWGYREKLFF

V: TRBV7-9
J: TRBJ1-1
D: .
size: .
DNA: TGTGCCAGCAGCCCGATTTCTGCAGGTTTGAACACTGAAGCTTTCTTT
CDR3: CASSPISAGLNTEAFF

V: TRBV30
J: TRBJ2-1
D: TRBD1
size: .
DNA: TGTGCCTGGAGTGTGGACAGGGGCAATGAGCAGTTCTTC
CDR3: CAWSVDRGNEQFF

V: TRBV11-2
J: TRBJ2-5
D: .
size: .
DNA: TGTGCCAGCAGCTTAGGCTTCCAAGAGACCCAGTACTTC
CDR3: CASSLGFQETQYF

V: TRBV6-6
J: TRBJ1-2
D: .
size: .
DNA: TGTGCCAGCAGTTACGCGGATGGATGGGACTATGGCTACACCTTC
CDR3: CASSYADGWDYGYTF

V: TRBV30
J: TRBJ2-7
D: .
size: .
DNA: TGTGCCTGGACCGGGGGTGAGCAGTACTTC
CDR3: CAWTGGEQYF

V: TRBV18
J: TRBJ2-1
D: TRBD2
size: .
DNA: TGTGCCAGCCTAAGCTTCACAGCGGGAGACTGGAATGAGCAGTTCTTC
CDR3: CASLSFTAGDWNEQFF

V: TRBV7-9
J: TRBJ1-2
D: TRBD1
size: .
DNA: TGTGCCAGCAGCCCAGGGGGGCAGCCGGGCTATGGCTACACCTTC
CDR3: CASSPGGQPGYGYTF

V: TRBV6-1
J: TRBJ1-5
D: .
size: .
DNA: TGTGCCAGCAGTGTACGGAAAACCCAGCCCCAGCATTTT
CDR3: CASSVRKTQPQHF

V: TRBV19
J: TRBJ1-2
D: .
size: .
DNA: TGTGCCAGTACCCCGGGGGCCAGCATTCTTAACTATGGCTACACCTTC
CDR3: CASTPGASILNYGYTF

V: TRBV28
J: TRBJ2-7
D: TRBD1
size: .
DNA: TGTGCCAGCAGTGGAGACAGGGGGCGTTACGAGCAGTACTTC
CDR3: CASSGDRGRYEQYF

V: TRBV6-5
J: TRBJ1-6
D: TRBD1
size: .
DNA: TGTGCCAGCACTCCCTCCGGACAGGGGACACCCCTCCACTTT
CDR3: CASTPSGQGTPLHF

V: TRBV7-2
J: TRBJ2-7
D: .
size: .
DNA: TGTGCCAGCAGCTTATCGGCCGCGAGCTACGAGCAGTACTTC
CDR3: CASSLSAASYEQYF

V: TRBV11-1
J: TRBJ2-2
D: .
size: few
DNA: TGTGCCAGCAGCCGATGGACATCAACGAACACCGGGGAGCTGTTTTTT
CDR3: CASSRWTSTNTGELFF

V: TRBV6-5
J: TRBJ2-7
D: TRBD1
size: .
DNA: TGTGCCAGCAGTACCAGGACAGGGGCCTACGAGCAGTACTTC
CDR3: CASSTRTGAYEQYF

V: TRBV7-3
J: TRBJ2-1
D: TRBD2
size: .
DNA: TGTGCCAGCAGCTTAAGTTTAGCGGGAGGCAGTGAGCAGTTCTTC
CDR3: CASSLSLAGGSEQFF

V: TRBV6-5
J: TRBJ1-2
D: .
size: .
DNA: TGTGCCAGCAGGGCACAGGGTTTTAGATATGGCTACACCTTC
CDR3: CASRAQGFRYGYTF

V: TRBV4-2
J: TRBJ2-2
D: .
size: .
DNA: TGTGCCAGCAGCCAAGGTGTTTCCCCAGGCACCGGGGAGCTGTTTTTT
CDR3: CASSQGVSPGTGELFF

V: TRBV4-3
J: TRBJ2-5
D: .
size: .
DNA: TGCGCCAGCAGCCAAGCTGGACTCAATGAAGAGACCCAGTACTTC
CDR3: CASSQAGLNEETQYF

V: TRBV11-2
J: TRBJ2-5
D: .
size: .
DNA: TGTGCCAGCAGCCTCGTGGGGGGCGAGACCCAGTACTTC
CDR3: CASSLVGGETQYF

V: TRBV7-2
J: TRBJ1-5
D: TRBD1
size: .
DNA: TGTGCCAGCAGCGACCAGGGGGTTGGTCAGCCCCAGCATTTT
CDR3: CASSDQGVGQPQHF

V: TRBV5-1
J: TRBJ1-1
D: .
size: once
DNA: TGCGCCAGCAGCTTGGCCGGGAGAAGTTCAGCTTTCTTT
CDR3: CASSLAGRSSAFF

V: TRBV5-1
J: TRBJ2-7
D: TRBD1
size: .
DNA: TGCGCCAGCAGCTGGGGGACAGGGCAATCCAGCTCCTACGAGCAGTACTTC
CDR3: CASSWGTGQSSSYEQYF

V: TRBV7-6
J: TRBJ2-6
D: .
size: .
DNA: TGTGCCAGCAGCTTAGGAGGGTCTGGGGCCAACGTCCTGACTTTC
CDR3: CASSLGGSGANVLTF

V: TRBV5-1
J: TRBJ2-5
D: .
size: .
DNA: TGCGCCAGCAGCTTGGGGGTGGAGACCCAGTACTTC
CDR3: CASSLGVETQYF

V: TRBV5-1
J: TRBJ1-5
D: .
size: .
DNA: TGCGCCAGCAGCCCCGACTATAGCAATCAGCCCCAGCATTTT
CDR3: CASSPDYSNQPQHF

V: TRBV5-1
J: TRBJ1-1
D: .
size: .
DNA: TGCGCCAGCAGCTTGGTTCAGGGGCCCACTGAAGCTTTCTTT
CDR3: CASSLVQGPTEAFF

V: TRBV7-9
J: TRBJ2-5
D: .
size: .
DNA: TGTGCCAGCATCGAGGGATTTACAAACATTGAGACCCAGTACTTC
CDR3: CASIEGFTNIETQYF

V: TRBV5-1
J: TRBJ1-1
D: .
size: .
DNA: TGCGCCAGCAGCTTTGGGGCAGGGTATGTGGAAGCTTTCTTT
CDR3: CASSFGAGYVEAFF

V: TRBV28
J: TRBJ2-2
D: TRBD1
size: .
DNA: TGTGCCAGCAGGAATACAGGGACAGACATCACCGGGGAGCTGTTTTTT
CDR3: CASRNTGTDITGELFF

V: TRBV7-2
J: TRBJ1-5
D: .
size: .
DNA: TGTGCCAGCAAAGGAGGAGATCAGCCCCAGCATTTT
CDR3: CASKGGDQPQHF